Reported below is one TCR beta chain. Original handling: By means of reference gene primer amplification, nucleated cell counts were estimated. Measured with immunoSEQ multiplex PCR; TCRdb has only the in-frame clones, and not every one. V, J and clone size are taken as reported in that table, and D and trimming were inferred from the DNA itself. The table has some 250,000 clones, roughly nine tenths seen once. This sample was taken from a study of blood T cell repertoires in COVID-19. Study overall: The United States, Italy and Spain provided the acute and convalescent COVID-19 samples.

The CDR3 totals 16 residues. V was cut by 3 bases and J by 0 bases, with 14 bases left in between. From germline, CDR1 is SGHAT and CDR2 FQNNGV. The chain employs TRBV11-2 and TRBJ1-1, with a weak D call TRBD1 (5 bases). The source is a woman aged 30 to 39 with acute COVID-19. Sample: PBMCs or T cells enriched from blood (not recorded which). CDR3 bases: TGTGCCAGCAGCTTTTTCAGGGTTTGGATGAACACTGAAGCTTTCTTT. It translates to CASSFFRVWMNTEAFF.